The rows below give T cell receptor beta chains drawn from one sample of a study of OX40 agonist ivuxolimab in advanced cancers. Measured with immunoSEQ multiplex PCR; TCRdb has only the in-frame clones, and not every one. Here the sample spans approximately 54,000 clones, around 90% being singletons. The sequenced sample was CD4+ or CD8+ T cells sorted from blood, obtained in a trial of the OX40 agonist ivuxolimab. The receptors shown here come from an adult with an advanced solid tumor such as melanoma, head and neck, liver or kidney cancer. Each CDR3 is given with its conserved first and last residue. D genes are given only for firm matches. Only some rows state a clone size, as once, few, many or a class for expanded clones.

d_call j_call v_call clone_size cdr3_nt cdr3_aa
. TRBJ1-4 TRBV28 . TGTGCCAGCAGTTCCTTGGGGGTTCTGGCTAATGAAAAACTGTTTTTT CASSSLGVLANEKLFF
. TRBJ1-6 TRBV7-9 medium-sized TGTGCCAGCAGCCCCGGGAATTCACCCCTCCACTTT CASSPGNSPLHF
. TRBJ2-2 TRBV5-6 . TGTGCCAGCAGCTTGTTCCCCGGGGAGCTGTTTTTT CASSLFPGELFF
TRBD1 TRBJ1-2 TRBV5-6 . TGTGCCAGCAGCGGACGACAGGGGGTAAGCGGCTACACCTTC CASSGRQGVSGYTF
. TRBJ1-1 TRBV6-5 . TGTGCCAGCAGTTACGCTCCGAGCGCAGGGGATACTGAAGCTTTCTTT CASSYAPSAGDTEAFF
. TRBJ2-7 TRBV29-1 . TGCAGCGTTGAGGTGACAGCCCCCTACGAGCAGTACTTC CSVEVTAPYEQYF
. TRBJ2-7 TRBV4-3 . TGCGCCAGCAGCCGTACACAGGGACCAGAAGAGCAGTACTTC CASSRTQGPEEQYF
. TRBJ2-5 TRBV7-6 . TGTGCCAGCAGCTTAGCAGTGGGAAGGGAGACCCAGTACTTC CASSLAVGRETQYF
. TRBJ2-7 TRBV4-1 once TGCGCCAGCAGCCAAGGGGAGTGGGCGGACGAGCAGTACTTC CASSQGEWADEQYF
. TRBJ2-3 TRBV19 . TGTGCCAGTAGTATCACAGGGTATACTAGCACAGATACGCAGTATTTT CASSITGYTSTDTQYF
. TRBJ1-1 TRBV7-9 . TGTGCCAGCAGCATCCAGACTGCGGAAGCTTTCTTT CASSIQTAEAFF
TRBD1 TRBJ1-2 TRBV27 once TGTGCCAGCAGTCTAGGACAGGGGGATCAGAATGGCTACACCTTC CASSLGQGDQNGYTF
. TRBJ1-1 TRBV2 . TGTGCCAGCAGTGAAGCAGGGTATGGCGCTGAAGCTTTCTTT CASSEAGYGAEAFF
TRBD1 TRBJ1-1 TRBV4-3 . TGCGCCAGCAGCCAAGGGACAGGGGTCGGGAACACTGAAGCTTTCTTT CASSQGTGVGNTEAFF
TRBD1 TRBJ1-2 TRBV30 . TGTGCCTGGAGCTCAGGGGGTGGTGGCTATGGCTACACCTTC CAWSSGGGGYGYTF
TRBD1 TRBJ1-6 TRBV23-1 . TGCGCCAGCAGTCTGCTGACAGGGCCGGCGTCACCCCTCCACTTT CASSLLTGPASPLHF
TRBD1 TRBJ2-1 TRBV7-3 . TGTGCCAGCAGCCTTTGGACAGGGCCCAATGAGCAGTTCTTC CASSLWTGPNEQFF
TRBD1 TRBJ1-2 TRBV4-1 . TGCGCCAGCAGCCCCCGACAGGGGGTGCTATGGTCTGGCTACACCTTC CASSPRQGVLWSGYTF
. TRBJ2-1 TRBV28 . TGTGCCAGCAGTTTATCGCGACTAGGCCCACGTTTTTACAATGAGCAGTTCTTC CASSLSRLGPRFYNEQFF
. TRBJ1-1 TRBV4-3 . TGCGCCAGCAGCCAAGGAGTGGGGATGGGAACTGAAGCTTTCTTT CASSQGVGMGTEAFF
TRBD1 TRBJ2-3 TRBV2 . TGTGCCAGCAACCCAACAGGGGGCGTCACAGATACGCAGTATTTT CASNPTGGVTDTQYF
TRBD1 TRBJ1-1 TRBV19 . TGTGCCAGTAGTAAGACAGGGGGGTTCTTTACTGAAGCTTTCTTT CASSKTGGFFTEAFF
. TRBJ1-1 TRBV14 . TGTGCCAGCAGCCAAGGGTGGAACACTGAAGCTTTCTTT CASSQGWNTEAFF
. TRBJ1-3 TRBV14 . TGTGCCAGCAGCCAAGGGTCTCCTGGAAACACCATATATTTT CASSQGSPGNTIYF
TRBD1 TRBJ2-7 TRBV4-1 . TGCGCCAGCAGCCCTATTGGTGGGGACAGGGAATACGAGCAGTACTTC CASSPIGGDREYEQYF
. TRBJ1-1 TRBV5-4 . TGTGCCAGCAGCTTGACAGGGAACACTGAAGCTTTCTTT CASSLTGNTEAFF
. TRBJ2-7 TRBV18 . TGTGCCAGCTCACCTGGGGGGGGGCCCTACGAGCAGTACTTC CASSPGGGPYEQYF
. TRBJ2-3 TRBV28 . TGTGCCAGCAGTCCCGGGCTCGCAAGCACAGATACGCAGTATTTT CASSPGLASTDTQYF
. TRBJ2-7 TRBV4-3 . TGCGCCAGCAGCCAAGAGGAGACAGGCTCCTACGAGCAGTACTTC CASSQEETGSYEQYF